Following are 10 T cell receptor beta chains from one sample sequenced in a study of blood T cells in healthy people across ages. With a J-beta primer mix and a sample-barcoded 5' primer, a second PCR ran about 6 to 11 cycles. TCRdb reprocessed the 5' RACE reads via MiXCR and lists one record per CDR3 protein. This repertoire shows about 1.8 million distinct CDR3 sequences, 49% found once; its top ten account for around 2.1%. The sample consisted of blood. These receptors were taken from a woman between 35 and 50 years old in good health.

This chain joins TRBV13 and TRBJ2-1, with a possible D match to TRBD2 (6 bases). Deletions cut 0 bases from V and 6 bases from J, with 15 bases between. CDR3 length equals 16 residues. Germline CDR1 and CDR2: PRHDT and FYEKMQ (reference sequence). CDR3 in amino acids: CASSLGDYPSGNEQFF. CDR3 coding DNA: TGTGCCAGCAGCTTAGGGGACTACCCCTCGGGCAATGAGCAGTTCTTC.

On this clonotype: A much more abundant neighbour one base away suggests this may be a read error. The CDR3 sequence: CASRRDQANNEQYF. The CDR3, as DNA: TGTGCCAGCAGACGGGATCAAGCAAACAATGAGCAGTACTTC. This chain connects TRBV6-5 to TRBJ2-7; possibly TRBD2 for D (5 bases). V was shortened by 6 bases and J by 7 bases, with 19 bases between the two germline ends. Germline CDR1 and CDR2: MNHEY and SVGAGI. CDR3 size: 14 residues.

This clonotype occurred many times. The chain couples TRBV7-2 to TRBJ2-3; D remains unclear. Germline CDR1 reads SGHTA; CDR2 reads FQGNSA. This CDR3 comprises 14 residues. Trimming left V 1 base short and J 0 bases short, with 5 bases between. The CDR3 DNA reads TGTGCCAGCAGCTTAGGGGCCAGCACAGATACGCAGTATTTT. This encodes CASSLGASTDTQYF.

This clonotype has only a few counts. This chain connects TRBV7-9 to TRBJ1-4; 7 nucleotides agree with TRBD1. The CDR3 totals 14 residues. The V segment lost 4 bases and the J segment 4 bases; nucleotides outside the gene matches: 3. The germline gives CDR1 SEHNR, CDR2 FQNEAQ (reference sequence). The CDR3 loop reads CASSYQGVNEKLFF. The CDR3 nucleotides read TGTGCCAGCAGCTACCAGGGGGTTAATGAAAAACTGTTTTTT.

The chain joins TRBV5-1 to TRBJ1-2, with D unclear. CDR3 length: 13 residues. V was clipped by 4 bases and J by 2 bases, with 9 bases between them. CDR1 is SGHRS and CDR2 is YFSETQ in the germline V gene. For the CDR3, the DNA is TGCGCCAGCAGCGAGGGAAGCAACTATGGCTACACCTTC. This codes for CASSEGSNYGYTF.

This chain joins TRBV20-1 and TRBJ2-5; 10 bases map to TRBD2. There are 16 residues in the CDR3. Germline lookup yields CDR1 DFQATT and CDR2 SNEGSKA (reference sequence). The V segment lost 2 bases and the J segment 5 bases; nucleotides outside the gene matches: 11. CDR3 loop: CSARPERGGRIETQYF. CDR3 in DNA: TGCAGTGCTAGACCCGAGCGGGGGGGCCGGATTGAGACCCAGTACTTC.

The rearrangement joins TRBV18 to TRBJ2-4; D remains ambiguous. The end of the DNA fits TRBJ2-7 better, so the J call may be wrong. Per germline, CDR1 KGHSH and CDR2 LQKENI. The CDR3 covers 17 residues. The CDR3 bases are TGTGCCAGCTCACCATGGACCCAGGCCCCCTCCGATGGCGAGCAGTACTTC. It is translated as CASSPWTQAPSDGEQYF.

The rearrangement joins TRBV6-6 to TRBJ2-3, with 8 bases that match TRBD1. This CDR3 has 14 residues. The V gene's germline CDR1 is MNHNY and CDR2 SVGAGI (reference sequence). V shed 8 bases and J 1 base; nucleotides not matched to a gene: 5. The CDR3 loop is CASYGTGRTDTQYF. CDR3 coding DNA: TGTGCCAGCTATGGGACAGGTCGCACAGATACGCAGTATTTT.

In this sample, this clonotype turned up a few times. The chain couples TRBV15 to TRBJ2-1, with 9 bases lining up with TRBD1. Germline V gene lookup returns CDR1 LNHNV and CDR2 YYDKDF (reference sequence). This CDR3 is 18 amino acids long. Unmatched junction bases numbered 7, after V lost 1 base and J lost 0 bases. The CDR3 bases are TGTGCCACCAGCAGAGGATTGGGACAGGGCAGCTCCTACAATGAGCAGTTCTTC. This codes for CATSRGLGQGSSYNEQFF. The full variable domain, with the rest looked up from reference TRBV15 and TRBJ2-1, is DAMVIQNPRYQVTQFGKPVTLSCSQTLNHNVMYWYQQKSSQAPKLLFHYYDKDFNNEADTPDNFQSRRPNTSFCFLDIRSPGLGDTAMYLCATSRGLGQGSSYNEQFFGPGTRLTVL.

This chain connects TRBV6-5 to TRBJ1-5; TRBD1 agrees at 8 bases. V gave up 5 bases and J gave up 5 bases; unmatched junction bases: 8. Germline CDR1 is MNHEY and CDR2 is SVGAGI. The CDR3 has 15 residues. The CDR3 DNA reads TGTGCCAGCAGTGAGGCAGGGGGCCGACATCAGCCCCAGCATTTT. Protein: CASSEAGGRHQPQHF.